This T cell receptor beta chain appears in the sequencing data of a study of shared clonotypes between healthy human individuals. The protocol was immunoSEQ multiplex PCR, while the TCRdb copy is restricted to in-frame clones and leaves out a portion. The sample includes roughly 2,500,000 clones, approximately 94% of them seen just once. Germline V gives CDR1 SGHAT, CDR2 FQNNGV. After removal of 5 bases from V and 7 bases from J, the junction contained 17 bases not matched to a gene. This CDR3 region has 16 residues. The sequence was obtained from a man between 18 and 29 years old in good health. Some clones in this sample may be carry-over from other donors' samples. The chain carries TRBV11-2 and TRBJ2-7; TRBD1 aligns across 7 bases. Sequencing used naive CD4+ T cells from PBMCs. Indicated subset: CD45RA+ positively selected. The CDR3 DNA reads as TGTGCCAGCAGCCGACAACCCGGCCAGGGGGTTATGGAGCAGTACTTC. Protein: CASSRQPGQGVMEQYF. Combining the CDR3 with reference TRBV11-2 and TRBJ2-7 gives the whole variable domain EAGVAQSPRYKIIEKRQSVAFWCNPISGHATLYWYQQILGQGPKLLIQFQNNGVVDDSQLPKDRFSAERLKGVDSTLKIQPAKLEDSAVYLCASSRQPGQGVMEQYFGPGTRLTVT.